This T cell receptor beta chain derives from a study of T cell responses to AZD1222 COVID-19 vaccine. Overall study results and limits: Regions 160-218 and 743-854 dominated among vaccine-associated CD4 TCRs spanning spike.

Germline loops: CDR1 LGHDT, CDR2 YNNKEL (reference sequence). The length of the CDR3 is 16 residues. Trimming removed 0 bases from V and 2 bases from J, with 14 bases in between. About this clone itself: Its antigen remains unidentified.

Produced via immunoSEQ multiplex PCR; TCRdb's table is partial and in-frame only. Among more than 150,000 clones listed, 85% to 95% were seen once. The source of this sequence is an adult who received the AZD1222 COVID-19 vaccine. The starting material was peripheral blood, obtained 28 days after the second AZD1222 dose. The chain couples TRBV3-1 (or the pseudogene TRBV3-2) to TRBJ2-7; D gene unclear. Here the CDR3 reads CASSQDRAPITYEQYF. The DNA of the CDR3 is TGTGCCAGCAGCCAAGATCGGGCACCAATTACCTACGAGCAGTACTTC.